Below, 7 T cell receptor beta chains from the same sample are listed, as sequenced in a study of control samples from healthy donors and cancer patients. TCRdb's copy holds only in-frame clones and misses some; the assay was immunoSEQ multiplex PCR. The data contain 150,000 to 180,000 clones, approximately 93% of them singletons. The sequenced material came from blood. These receptors were obtained from a man between 35 and 55 years old in good health.

This clone was counted only a few times. The V gene is TRBV9, the J gene TRBJ1-1; D gene ambiguous. This CDR3 has 14 residues. The V end was cut by 1 base, the J end by 1 base, with 8 bases between. From germline, CDR1 is SGDLS and CDR2 YYNGEE. CDR3 sequence: CASSVIQENTEAFF. The CDR3 DNA is TGTGCCAGCAGCGTAATCCAGGAGAACACTGAAGCTTTCTTT.

Here the CDR3 DNA reads TGTGCCAGCAGTTACTCAGCAGGGGGTTCCTACAATGAGCAGTTCTTC. Residues: CASSYSAGGSYNEQFF. The V gene is TRBV6-5, the J gene TRBJ2-1; 7 bases map to TRBD1. Germline CDR1 reads MNHEY; CDR2 reads SVGAGI. CDR3 length: 16 residues. V shed 0 bases and J 1 base; nucleotides not matched to a gene: 3.

The chain joins TRBV14 to TRBJ1-1; no firm D call. CDR1 SGHDN and CDR2 FVKESK come from the germline V gene. With 2 bases removed from V and 3 bases from J, the gap between germline ends came to 7 bases. The CDR3 consists of 13 residues. CDR3 coding DNA: TGTGCCAGCAGCCAATACACCGACACTGAAGCTTTCTTT. This gives the protein CASSQYTDTEAFF.

The gene calls are TRBV5-1 and TRBJ2-2; D unresolved. The CDR3 has 13 residues. Germline CDR1 SGHRS, CDR2 YFSETQ. V was shortened by 7 bases and J by 3 bases, with 10 bases between the two germline ends. This chain's CDR3 is CASASAYTGELFF. CDR3 in DNA: TGCGCCAGCGCCTCGGCGTACACCGGGGAGCTGTTTTTT.

The rearrangement joins TRBV28 to TRBJ1-2, with a tentative D call TRBD1 (5 bases). This CDR3 spans 15 amino acids. V dropped 4 bases and J dropped 3 bases, with 15 bases sitting between them. Looked up from germline, CDR1 is MDHEN and CDR2 is SYDVKM. CDR3: CASSSGQGRHYGYTF. Here the CDR3 DNA reads TGTGCCAGCAGTTCCGGGCAGGGTCGTCACTATGGCTACACCTTC.

J is TRBJ1-1 and V is TRBV5-5; D is uncertain. V was shortened by 2 bases and J by 1 base, with 9 bases between the two germline ends. This CDR3 region has 14 residues. Germline V gene data show CDR1 as SGHKS and CDR2 as YYEKEE (reference sequence). CDR3 sequence: CASSFGPANTEAFF. CDR3 sequence (DNA): TGTGCCAGCAGCTTTGGACCGGCGAACACTGAAGCTTTCTTT.

The V and J genes are TRBV3-1 (or the pseudogene TRBV3-2) and TRBJ1-5; unclear D gene. Germline V lookup: CDR1 LGHDT, CDR2 YNNKEL (reference sequence). V was pared by 0 bases and J by 0 bases, with 9 bases between. The CDR3 has 16 residues. The DNA of the CDR3 is TGTGCCAGCAGCCAAGACCTAGTTCGTAGCAATCAGCCCCAGCATTTT. Encoded protein: CASSQDLVRSNQPQHF.